This T cell receptor (beta chain) comes out of a study of T-cell reconstitution after alpha-beta-depleted transplantation in children. Unique molecular identifiers featured in how the TCRbeta library was prepared. TCRdb reprocessed the PCR reads via MiXCR and lists one record per CDR3 protein. The sample includes about 110,000 distinct CDR3 sequences, under 13% of them seen just once. This clonotype came up many times. The CDR3 length is 11 residues. V was clipped by 0 bases and J by 12 bases, with 8 bases between them. CDR1 SGHRS and CDR2 YFSETQ come from the germline V gene. This chain joins TRBV5-1 and TRBJ2-3; D is ambiguous. The material was PBMCs from the stem cell graft donor, obtained from the stem cell graft. The source is a human donor who donated a stem cell graft to a child with acute lymphoblastic leukemia. CDR3 in DNA: TGCGCCAGCAGCTTGGTTGGCAATCAGTATTTT. It is translated as CASSLVGNQYF.